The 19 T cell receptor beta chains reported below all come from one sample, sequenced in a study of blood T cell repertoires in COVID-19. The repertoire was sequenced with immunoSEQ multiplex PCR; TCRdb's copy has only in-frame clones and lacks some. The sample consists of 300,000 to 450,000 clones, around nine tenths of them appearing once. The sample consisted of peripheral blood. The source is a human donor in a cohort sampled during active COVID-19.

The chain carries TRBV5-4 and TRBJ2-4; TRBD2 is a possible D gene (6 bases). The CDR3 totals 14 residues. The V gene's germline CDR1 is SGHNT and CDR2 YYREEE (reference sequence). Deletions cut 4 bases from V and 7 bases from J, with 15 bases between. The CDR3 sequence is CASSPGLRRNIQYF. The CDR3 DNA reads TGTGCCAGCAGCCCGGGACTCCGGCGGAACATTCAGTACTTC.

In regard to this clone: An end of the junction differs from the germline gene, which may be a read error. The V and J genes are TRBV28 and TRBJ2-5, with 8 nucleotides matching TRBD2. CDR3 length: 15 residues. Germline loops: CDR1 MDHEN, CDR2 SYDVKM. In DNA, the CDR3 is TGTGCCAGCAGTTTTTCGACTGGCCAGCGGGAGACCCGGTACTTC. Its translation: CASSFSTGQRETRYF.

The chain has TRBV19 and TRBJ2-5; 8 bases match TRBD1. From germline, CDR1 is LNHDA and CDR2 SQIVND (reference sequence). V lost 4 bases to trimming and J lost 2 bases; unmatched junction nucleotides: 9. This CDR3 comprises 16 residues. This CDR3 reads CASSKSTGAEQETQYF. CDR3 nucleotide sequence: TGTGCCAGTAGTAAATCGACAGGGGCGGAACAAGAGACCCAGTACTTC. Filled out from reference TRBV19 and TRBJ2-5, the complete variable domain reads DGGITQSPKYLFRKEGQNVTLSCEQNLNHDAMYWYRQDPGQGLRLIYYSQIVNDFQKGDIAEGYSVSREKKESFPLTVTSAQKNPTAFYLCASSKSTGAEQETQYFGPGTRLLVL.

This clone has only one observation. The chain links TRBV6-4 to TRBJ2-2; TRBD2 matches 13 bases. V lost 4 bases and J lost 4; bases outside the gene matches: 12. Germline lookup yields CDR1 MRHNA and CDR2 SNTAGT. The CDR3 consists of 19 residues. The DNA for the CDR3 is TGTGCCAGCAGTGCCATACCGGGACTAGCGGGAAGGGGCACCGGGGAGCTGTTTTTT. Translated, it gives CASSAIPGLAGRGTGELFF.

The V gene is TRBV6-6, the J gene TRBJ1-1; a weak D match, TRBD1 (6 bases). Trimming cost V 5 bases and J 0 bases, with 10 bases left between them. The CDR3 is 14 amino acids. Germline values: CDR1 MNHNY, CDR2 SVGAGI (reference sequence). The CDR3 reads CASSRGQMNTEAFF. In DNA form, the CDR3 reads TGTGCCAGCAGTCGGGGGCAGATGAACACTGAAGCTTTCTTT.

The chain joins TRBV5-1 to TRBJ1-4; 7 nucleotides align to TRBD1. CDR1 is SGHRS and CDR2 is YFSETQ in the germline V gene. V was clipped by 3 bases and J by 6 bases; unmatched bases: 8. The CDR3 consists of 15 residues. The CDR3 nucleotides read TGCGCCAGCAGCTCGACTACAAGGGGGCATGAAAAACTGTTTTTT. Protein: CASSSTTRGHEKLFF.

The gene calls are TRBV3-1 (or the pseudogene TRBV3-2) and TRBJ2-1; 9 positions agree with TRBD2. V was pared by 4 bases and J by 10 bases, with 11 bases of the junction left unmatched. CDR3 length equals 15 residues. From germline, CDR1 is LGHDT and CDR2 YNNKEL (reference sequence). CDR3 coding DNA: TGTGCCAGCAGCCCCGGGTTAAGGAGCGGGGGGGAGCAGTTCTTC. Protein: CASSPGLRSGGEQFF.

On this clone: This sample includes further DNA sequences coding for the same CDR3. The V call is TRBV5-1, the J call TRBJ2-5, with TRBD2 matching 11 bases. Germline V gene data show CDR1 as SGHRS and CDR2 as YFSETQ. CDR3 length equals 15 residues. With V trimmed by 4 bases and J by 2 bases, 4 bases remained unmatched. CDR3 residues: CASSGLAGGQETQYF. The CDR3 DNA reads TGCGCCAGCAGCGGGTTAGCGGGAGGGCAAGAGACCCAGTACTTC. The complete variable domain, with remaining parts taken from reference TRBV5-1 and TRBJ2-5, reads KAGVTQTPRYLIKTRGQQVTLSCSPISGHRSVSWYQQTPGQGLQFLFEYFSETQRNKGNFPGRFSGRQFSNSRSEMNVSTLELGDSALYLCASSGLAGGQETQYFGPGTRLLVL.

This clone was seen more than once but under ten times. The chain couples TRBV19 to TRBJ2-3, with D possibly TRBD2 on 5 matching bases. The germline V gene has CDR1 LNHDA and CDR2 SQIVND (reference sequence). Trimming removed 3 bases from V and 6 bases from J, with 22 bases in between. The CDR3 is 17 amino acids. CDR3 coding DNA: TGTGCCAGTAGTATTGTTTTCAGCGGCTTTAAGAGGGATACGCAGTATTTT. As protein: CASSIVFSGFKRDTQYF.

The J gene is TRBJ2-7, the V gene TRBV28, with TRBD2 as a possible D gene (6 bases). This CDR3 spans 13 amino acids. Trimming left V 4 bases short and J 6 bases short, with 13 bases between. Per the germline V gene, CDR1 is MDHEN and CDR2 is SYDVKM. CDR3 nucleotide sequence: TGTGCCAGCAGTTCGGTGGGACTTGGCGAGCAGTACTTC. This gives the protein CASSSVGLGEQYF.

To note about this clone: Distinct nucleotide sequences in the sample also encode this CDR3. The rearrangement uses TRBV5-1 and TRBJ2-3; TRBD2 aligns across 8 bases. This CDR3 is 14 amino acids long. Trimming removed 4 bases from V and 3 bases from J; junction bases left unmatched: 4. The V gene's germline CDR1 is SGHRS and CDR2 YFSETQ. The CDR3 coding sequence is TGCGCCAGCAGCCAGAGCGGGAGTACAGATACGCAGTATTTT. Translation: CASSQSGSTDTQYF. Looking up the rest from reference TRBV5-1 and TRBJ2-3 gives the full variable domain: KAGVTQTPRYLIKTRGQQVTLSCSPISGHRSVSWYQQTPGQGLQFLFEYFSETQRNKGNFPGRFSGRQFSNSRSEMNVSTLELGDSALYLCASSQSGSTDTQYFGPGTRLTVL.

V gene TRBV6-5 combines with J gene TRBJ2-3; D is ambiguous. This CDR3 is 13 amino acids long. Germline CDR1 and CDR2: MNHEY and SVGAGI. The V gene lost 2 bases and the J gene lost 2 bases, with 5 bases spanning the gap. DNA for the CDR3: TGTGCCAGCAGTTACCCTTACACAGATACGCAGTATTTT. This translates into CASSYPYTDTQYF.

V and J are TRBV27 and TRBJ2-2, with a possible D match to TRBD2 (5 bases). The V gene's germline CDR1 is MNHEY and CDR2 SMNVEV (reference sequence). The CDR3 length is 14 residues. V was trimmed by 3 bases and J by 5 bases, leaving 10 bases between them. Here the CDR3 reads CASSLIGETGELFF. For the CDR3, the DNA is TGTGCCAGCAGTTTGATCGGGGAGACCGGGGAGCTGTTTTTT.

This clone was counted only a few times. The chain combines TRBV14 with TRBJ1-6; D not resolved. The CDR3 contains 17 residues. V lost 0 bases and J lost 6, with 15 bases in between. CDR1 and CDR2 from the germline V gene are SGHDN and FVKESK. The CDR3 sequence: CASSQDQVRNTNSPLHF. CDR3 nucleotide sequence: TGTGCCAGCAGCCAAGATCAGGTCCGGAACACTAATTCACCCCTCCACTTT. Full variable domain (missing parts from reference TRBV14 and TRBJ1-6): EAGVTQFPSHSVIEKGQTVTLRCDPISGHDNLYWYRRVMGKEIKFLLHFVKESKQDESGMPNNRFLAERTGGTYSTLKVQPAELEDSGVYFCASSQDQVRNTNSPLHFGNGTRLTVT.

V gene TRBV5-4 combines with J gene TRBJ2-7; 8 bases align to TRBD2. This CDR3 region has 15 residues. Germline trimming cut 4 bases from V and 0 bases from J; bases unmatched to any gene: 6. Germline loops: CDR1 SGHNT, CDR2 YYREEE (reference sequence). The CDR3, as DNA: TGTGCCAGCAGCCCGGGGGGGGGCGGCTCCTACGAGCAGTACTTC. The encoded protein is CASSPGGGGSYEQYF.

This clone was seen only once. The CDR3 is CASSETSGGGRYF. CDR3 in DNA: TGTGCCAGCAGCGAGACTAGCGGGGGGGGCCGGTACTTC. This rearrangement joins TRBV9 to TRBJ2-7; 14 positions agree with TRBD2. Trimming cost V 3 bases and J 12 bases; bases outside gene matches: 5. CDR1 and CDR2 (germline): SGDLS, YYNGEE. The CDR3 totals 13 residues. The whole variable domain, remainder taken from reference TRBV9 and TRBJ2-7, is DSGVTQTPKHLITATGQRVTLRCSPRSGDLSVYWYQQSLDQGLQFLIQYYNGEERAKGNILERFSAQQFPDLHSELNLSSLELGDSALYFCASSETSGGGRYFGPGTRLTVT.

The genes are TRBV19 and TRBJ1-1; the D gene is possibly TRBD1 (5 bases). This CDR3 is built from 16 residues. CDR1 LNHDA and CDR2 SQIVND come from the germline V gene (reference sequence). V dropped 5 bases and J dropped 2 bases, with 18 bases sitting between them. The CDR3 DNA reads TGTGCCAGTAGTGCCCCTTCTAGGGGTCTTAACACTGAAGCTTTCTTT. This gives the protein CASSAPSRGLNTEAFF.

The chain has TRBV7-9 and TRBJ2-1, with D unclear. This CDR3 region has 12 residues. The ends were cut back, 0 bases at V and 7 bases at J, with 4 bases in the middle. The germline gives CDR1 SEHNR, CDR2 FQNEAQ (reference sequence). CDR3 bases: TGTGCCAGCAGCTTAGCGTTAAATGAGCAGTTCTTC. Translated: CASSLALNEQFF.

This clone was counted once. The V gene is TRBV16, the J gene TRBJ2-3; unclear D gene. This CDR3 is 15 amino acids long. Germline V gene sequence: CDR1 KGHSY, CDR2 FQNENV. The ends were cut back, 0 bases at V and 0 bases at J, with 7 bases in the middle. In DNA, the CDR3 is TGTGCCAGCAGCCAATCCACAGTTAGCACAGATACGCAGTATTTT. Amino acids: CASSQSTVSTDTQYF. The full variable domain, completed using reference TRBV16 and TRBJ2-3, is GEEVAQTPKHLVRGEGQKAKLYCAPIKGHSYVFWYQQVLKNEFKFLISFQNENVFDETGMPKERFSAKCLPNSPCSLEIQATKLEDSAVYFCASSQSTVSTDTQYFGPGTRLTVL.